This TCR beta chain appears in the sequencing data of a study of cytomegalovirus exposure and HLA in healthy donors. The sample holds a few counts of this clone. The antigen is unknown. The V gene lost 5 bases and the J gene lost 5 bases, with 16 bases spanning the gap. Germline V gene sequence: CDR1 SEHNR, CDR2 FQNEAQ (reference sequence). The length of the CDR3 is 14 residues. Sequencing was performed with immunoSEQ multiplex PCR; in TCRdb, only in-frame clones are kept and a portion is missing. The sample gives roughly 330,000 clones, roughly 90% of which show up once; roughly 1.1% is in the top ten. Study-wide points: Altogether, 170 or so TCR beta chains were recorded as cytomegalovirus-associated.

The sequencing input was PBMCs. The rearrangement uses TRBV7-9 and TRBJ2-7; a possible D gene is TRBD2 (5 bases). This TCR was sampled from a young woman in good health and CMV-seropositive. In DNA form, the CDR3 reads TGTGCCAGCAGCCCACCGGCGGGCTCTCACGAGCAGTACTTC. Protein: CASSPPAGSHEQYF.